What follows is one T cell receptor (beta chain) and its context. The data stem from a study of blood T cell repertoires in COVID-19. Study summary: T cells, B-cell-depleted T cells, or PBMCs supplied cDNA or gDNA.

The V end lost 2 bases, the J end lost 1 base, and 4 bases lay between the germline ends. This CDR3 is built from 13 residues. Germline V gene data show CDR1 as SGHKS and CDR2 as YYEKEE (reference sequence). Source study methods: Amplification of reference gene primers provided the estimated nucleated cell counts. Repertoires were generated with immunoSEQ multiplex PCR, while TCRdb's copy carries only in-frame clones and drops some. V and J calls and clone size follow that table, whereas D and trimming were derived from the DNA. The table includes 400,000 or so clones, more than 80% detected once. Enrollees, about 18 to 95 years old, lived in 24 US areas. Recovered participants had two consecutive negative NP/OP PCR tests, healthcare professional clearance, or symptom resolution.

The sample consisted of PBMCs or T cells enriched from blood (not recorded which). V and J are TRBV5-5 and TRBJ1-5; D is unresolved. This receptor was identified in a man aged 30 to 45 who had recovered from COVID-19. The CDR3 loop is CASSFTSNQPQHF. CDR3 sequence (DNA): TGTGCCAGCAGCTTTACAAGCAATCAGCCCCAGCATTTT.